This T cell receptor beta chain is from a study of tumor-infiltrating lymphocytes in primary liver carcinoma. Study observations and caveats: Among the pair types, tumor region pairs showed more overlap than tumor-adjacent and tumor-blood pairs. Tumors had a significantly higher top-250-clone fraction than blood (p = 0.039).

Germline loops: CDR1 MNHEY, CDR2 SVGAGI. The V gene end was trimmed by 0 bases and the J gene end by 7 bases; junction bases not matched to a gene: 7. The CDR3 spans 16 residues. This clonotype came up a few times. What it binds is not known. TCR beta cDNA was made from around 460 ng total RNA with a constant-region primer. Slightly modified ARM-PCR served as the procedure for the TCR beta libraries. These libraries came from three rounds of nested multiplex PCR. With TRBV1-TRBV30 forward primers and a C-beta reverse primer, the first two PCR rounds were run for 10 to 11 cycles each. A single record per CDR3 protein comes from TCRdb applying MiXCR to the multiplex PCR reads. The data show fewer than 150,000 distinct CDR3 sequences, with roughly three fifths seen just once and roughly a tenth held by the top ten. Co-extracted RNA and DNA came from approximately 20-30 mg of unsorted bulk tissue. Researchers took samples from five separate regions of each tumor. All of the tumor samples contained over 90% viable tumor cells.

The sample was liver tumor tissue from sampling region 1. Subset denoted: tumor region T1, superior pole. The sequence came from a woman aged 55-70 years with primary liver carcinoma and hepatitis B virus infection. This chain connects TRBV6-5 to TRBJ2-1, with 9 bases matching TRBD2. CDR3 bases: TGTGCCAGCAGTTACTCGAGCGCGGGAGGGATAAATGAGCAGTTCTTC. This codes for CASSYSSAGGINEQFF.